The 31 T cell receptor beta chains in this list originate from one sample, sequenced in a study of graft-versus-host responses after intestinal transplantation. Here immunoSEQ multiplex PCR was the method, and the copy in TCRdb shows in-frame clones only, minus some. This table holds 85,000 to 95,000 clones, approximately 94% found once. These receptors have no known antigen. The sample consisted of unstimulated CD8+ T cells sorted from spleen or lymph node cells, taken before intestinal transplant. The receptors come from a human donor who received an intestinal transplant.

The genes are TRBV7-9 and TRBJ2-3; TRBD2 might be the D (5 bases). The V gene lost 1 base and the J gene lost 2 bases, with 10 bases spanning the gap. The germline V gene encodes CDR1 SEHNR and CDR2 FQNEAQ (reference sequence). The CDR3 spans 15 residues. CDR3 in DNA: TGTGCCAGCAGCTTAGAGGACTCGACCACAGATACGCAGTATTTT. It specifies CASSLEDSTTDTQYF. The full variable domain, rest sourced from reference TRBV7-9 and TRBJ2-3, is DTGVSQNPRHKITKRGQNVTFRCDPISEHNRLYWYRQTLGQGPEFLTYFQNEAQLEKSRLLSDRFSAERPKGSFSTLEIQRTEQGDSAMYLCASSLEDSTTDTQYFGPGTRLTVL.

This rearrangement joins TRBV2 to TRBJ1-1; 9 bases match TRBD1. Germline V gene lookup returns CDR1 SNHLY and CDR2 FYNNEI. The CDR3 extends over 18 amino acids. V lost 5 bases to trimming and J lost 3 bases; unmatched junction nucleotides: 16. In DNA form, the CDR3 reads TGTGCCAGCAGTTCGGGACAGGGAGGGATCGTTGAGGACACTGAAGCTTTCTTT. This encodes CASSSGQGGIVEDTEAFF.

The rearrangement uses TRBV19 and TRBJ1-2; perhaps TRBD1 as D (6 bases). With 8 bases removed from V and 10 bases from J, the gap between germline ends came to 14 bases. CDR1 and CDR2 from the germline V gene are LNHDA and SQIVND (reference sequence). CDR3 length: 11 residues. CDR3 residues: CASGQPIPYTF. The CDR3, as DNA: TGTGCCAGTGGACAGCCCATACCCTACACCTTC.

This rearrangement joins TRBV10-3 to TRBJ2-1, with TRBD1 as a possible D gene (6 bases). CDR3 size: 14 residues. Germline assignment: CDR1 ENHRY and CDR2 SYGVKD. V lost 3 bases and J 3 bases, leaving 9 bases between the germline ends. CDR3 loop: CAISDPDSYNEQFF. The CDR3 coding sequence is TGTGCCATCAGTGATCCGGACAGCTACAATGAGCAGTTCTTC.

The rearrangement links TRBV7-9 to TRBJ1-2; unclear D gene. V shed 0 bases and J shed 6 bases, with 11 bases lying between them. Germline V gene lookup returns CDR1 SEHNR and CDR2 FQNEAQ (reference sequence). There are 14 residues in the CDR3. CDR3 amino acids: CASSLAGSADGYTF. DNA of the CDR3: TGTGCCAGCAGCTTAGCCGGGAGCGCCGATGGCTACACCTTC.

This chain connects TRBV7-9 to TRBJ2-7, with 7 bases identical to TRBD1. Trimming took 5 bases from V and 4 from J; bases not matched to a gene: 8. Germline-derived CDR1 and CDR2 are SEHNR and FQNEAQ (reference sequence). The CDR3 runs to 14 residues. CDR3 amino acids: CASSHSTGFYEQYF. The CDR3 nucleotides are TGTGCCAGCAGCCACTCGACAGGGTTTTACGAGCAGTACTTC.

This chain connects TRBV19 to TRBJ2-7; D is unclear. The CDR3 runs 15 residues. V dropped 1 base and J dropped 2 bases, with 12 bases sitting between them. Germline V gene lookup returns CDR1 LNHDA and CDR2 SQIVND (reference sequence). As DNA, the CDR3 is TGTGCCAGTAGTATAGGATTTGGCAAAACCTACGAGCAGTACTTC. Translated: CASSIGFGKTYEQYF.

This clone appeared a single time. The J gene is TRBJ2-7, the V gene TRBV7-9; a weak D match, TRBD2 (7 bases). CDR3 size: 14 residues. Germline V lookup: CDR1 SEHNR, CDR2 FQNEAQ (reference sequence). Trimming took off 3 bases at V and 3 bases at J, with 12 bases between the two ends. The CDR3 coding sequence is TGTGCCAGCAGCTTTGGGGGGGCCGACTACGAGCAGTACTTC. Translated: CASSFGGADYEQYF.

CDR3 region: CASSPRLAGDHYNEQFF. CDR3 in DNA: TGTGCCAGCAGCCCCAGACTAGCGGGGGACCACTACAATGAGCAGTTCTTC. V usage is TRBV7-9 and J usage is TRBJ2-1; 12 bases line up with TRBD2. The CDR3 spans 17 residues. V gave up 5 bases and J gave up 3 bases; unmatched junction bases: 8. CDR1 is SEHNR, CDR2 FQNEAQ, per germline (reference sequence).

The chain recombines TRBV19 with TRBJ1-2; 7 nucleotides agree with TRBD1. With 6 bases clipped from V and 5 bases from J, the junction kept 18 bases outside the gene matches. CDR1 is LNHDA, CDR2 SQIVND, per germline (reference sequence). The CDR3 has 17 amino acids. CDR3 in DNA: TGTGCCAGTAGCCCGGGACAGATAAGGGATGGGCTATATGGCTACACCTTC. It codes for CASSPGQIRDGLYGYTF. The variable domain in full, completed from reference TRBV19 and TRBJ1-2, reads DGGITQSPKYLFRKEGQNVTLSCEQNLNHDAMYWYRQDPGQGLRLIYYSQIVNDFQKGDIAEGYSVSREKKESFPLTVTSAQKNPTAFYLCASSPGQIRDGLYGYTFGSGTRLTVV.

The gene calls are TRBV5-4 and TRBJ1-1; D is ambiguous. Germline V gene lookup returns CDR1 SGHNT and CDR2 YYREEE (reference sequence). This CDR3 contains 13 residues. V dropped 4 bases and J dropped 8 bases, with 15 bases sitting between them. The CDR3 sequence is CASSHTKAGEAFF. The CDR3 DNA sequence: TGTGCCAGCAGCCACACAAAGGCGGGGGAAGCTTTCTTT. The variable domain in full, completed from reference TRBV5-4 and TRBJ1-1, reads ETGVTQSPTHLIKTRGQQVTLRCSSQSGHNTVSWYQQALGQGPQFIFQYYREEENGRGNFPPRFSGLQFPNYSSELNVNALELDDSALYLCASSHTKAGEAFFGQGTRLTVV.

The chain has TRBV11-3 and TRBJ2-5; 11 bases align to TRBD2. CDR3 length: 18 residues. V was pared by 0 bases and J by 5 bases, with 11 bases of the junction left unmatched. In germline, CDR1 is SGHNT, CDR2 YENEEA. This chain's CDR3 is CASSLEGISGGAWETQYF. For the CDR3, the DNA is TGTGCCAGCAGCTTAGAAGGAATTAGCGGGGGGGCCTGGGAGACCCAGTACTTC. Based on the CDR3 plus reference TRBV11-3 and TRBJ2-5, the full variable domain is EAGVVQSPRYKIIEKKQPVAFWCNPISGHNTLYWYLQNLGQGPELLIRYENEEAVDDSQLPKDRFSAERLKGVDSTLKIQPAELGDSAVYLCASSLEGISGGAWETQYFGPGTRLLVL.

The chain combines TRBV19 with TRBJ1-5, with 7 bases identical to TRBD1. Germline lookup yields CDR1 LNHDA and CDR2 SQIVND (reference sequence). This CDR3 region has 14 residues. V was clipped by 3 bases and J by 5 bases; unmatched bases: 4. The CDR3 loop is CASSMDRPDQPQHF. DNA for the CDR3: TGTGCCAGTAGTATGGACAGGCCCGATCAGCCCCAGCATTTT. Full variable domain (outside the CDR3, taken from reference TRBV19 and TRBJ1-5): DGGITQSPKYLFRKEGQNVTLSCEQNLNHDAMYWYRQDPGQGLRLIYYSQIVNDFQKGDIAEGYSVSREKKESFPLTVTSAQKNPTAFYLCASSMDRPDQPQHFGDGTRLSIL.

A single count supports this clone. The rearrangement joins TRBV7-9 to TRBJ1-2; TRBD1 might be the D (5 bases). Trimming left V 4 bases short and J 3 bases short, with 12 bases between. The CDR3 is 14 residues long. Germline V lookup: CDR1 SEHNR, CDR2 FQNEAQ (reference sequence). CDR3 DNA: TGTGCCAGCAGCTCTCCATTAGGGGACTATGGCTACACCTTC. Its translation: CASSSPLGDYGYTF.

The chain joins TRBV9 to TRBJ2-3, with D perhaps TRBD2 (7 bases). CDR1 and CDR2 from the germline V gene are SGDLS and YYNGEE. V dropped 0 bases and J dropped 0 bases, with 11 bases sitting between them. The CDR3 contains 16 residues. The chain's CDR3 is CASSVEAGASTDTQYF. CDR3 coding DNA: TGTGCCAGCAGCGTAGAGGCGGGGGCCAGCACAGATACGCAGTATTTT.

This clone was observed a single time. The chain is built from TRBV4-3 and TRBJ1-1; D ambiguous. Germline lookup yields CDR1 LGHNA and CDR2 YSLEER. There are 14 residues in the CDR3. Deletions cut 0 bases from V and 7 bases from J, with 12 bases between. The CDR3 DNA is TGCGCCAGCAGCCAAGATCGTGGCAGTAATGAAGCTTTCTTT. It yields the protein CASSQDRGSNEAFF.

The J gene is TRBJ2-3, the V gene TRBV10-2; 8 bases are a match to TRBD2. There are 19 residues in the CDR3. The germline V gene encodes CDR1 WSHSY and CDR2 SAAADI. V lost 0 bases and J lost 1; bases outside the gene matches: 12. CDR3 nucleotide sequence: TGCGCCAGCAGTGAGTCATTAAGCGGGGGCCACGGGGGCACAGATACGCAGTATTTT. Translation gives CASSESLSGGHGGTDTQYF.

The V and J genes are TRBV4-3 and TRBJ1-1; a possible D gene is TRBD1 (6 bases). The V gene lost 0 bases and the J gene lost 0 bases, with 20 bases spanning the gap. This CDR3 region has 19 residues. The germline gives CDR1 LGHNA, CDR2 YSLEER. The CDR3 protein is CASSQDHGGRGYMNTEAFF. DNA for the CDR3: TGCGCCAGCAGCCAAGATCACGGGGGGCGCGGGTATATGAACACTGAAGCTTTCTTT.

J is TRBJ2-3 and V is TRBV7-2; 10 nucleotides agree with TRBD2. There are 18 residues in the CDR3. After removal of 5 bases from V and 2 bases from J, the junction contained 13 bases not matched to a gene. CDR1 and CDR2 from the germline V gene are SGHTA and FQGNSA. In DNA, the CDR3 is TGTGCCAGCAGCCCTAGGGGGCTAGCGGGGGCGTACACAGATACGCAGTATTTT. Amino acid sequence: CASSPRGLAGAYTDTQYF.

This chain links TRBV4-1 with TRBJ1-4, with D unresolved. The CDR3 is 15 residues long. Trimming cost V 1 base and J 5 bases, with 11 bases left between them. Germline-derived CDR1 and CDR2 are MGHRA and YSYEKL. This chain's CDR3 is CASSQVLAGNEKLFF. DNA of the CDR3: TGCGCCAGCAGCCAAGTTCTCGCGGGGAATGAAAAACTGTTTTTT.

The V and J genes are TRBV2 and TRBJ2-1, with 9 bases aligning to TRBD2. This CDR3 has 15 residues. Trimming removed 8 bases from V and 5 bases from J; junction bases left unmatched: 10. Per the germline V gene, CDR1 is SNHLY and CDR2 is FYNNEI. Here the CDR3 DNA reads TGTGCCAGCCCTTCCCAGCGGGGGGCCAACAATGAGCAGTTCTTC. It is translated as CASPSQRGANNEQFF. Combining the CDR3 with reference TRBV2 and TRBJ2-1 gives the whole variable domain EPEVTQTPSHQVTQMGQEVILRCVPISNHLYFYWYRQILGQKVEFLVSFYNNEISEKSEIFDDQFSVERPDGSNFTLKIRSTKLEDSAMYFCASPSQRGANNEQFFGPGTRLTVL.

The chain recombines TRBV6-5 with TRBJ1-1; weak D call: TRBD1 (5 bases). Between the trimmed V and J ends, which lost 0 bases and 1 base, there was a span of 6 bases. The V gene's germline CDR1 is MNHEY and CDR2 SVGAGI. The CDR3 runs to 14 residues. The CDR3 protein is CASSYSGGNTEAFF. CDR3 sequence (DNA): TGTGCCAGCAGTTACTCGGGGGGGAACACTGAAGCTTTCTTT.

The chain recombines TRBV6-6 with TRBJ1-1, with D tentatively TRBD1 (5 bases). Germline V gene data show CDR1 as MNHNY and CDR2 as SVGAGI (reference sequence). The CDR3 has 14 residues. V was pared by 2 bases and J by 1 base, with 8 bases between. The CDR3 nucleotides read TGTGCCAGCAGTTACGACAGCGCGAACACTGAAGCTTTCTTT. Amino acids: CASSYDSANTEAFF.

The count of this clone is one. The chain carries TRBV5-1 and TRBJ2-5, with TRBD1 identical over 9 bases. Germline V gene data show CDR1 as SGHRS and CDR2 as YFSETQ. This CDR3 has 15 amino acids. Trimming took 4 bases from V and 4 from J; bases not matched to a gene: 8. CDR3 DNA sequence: TGCGCCAGCAGCCACGAGGGACAGGGAGGAGAGACCCAGTACTTC. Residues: CASSHEGQGGETQYF.

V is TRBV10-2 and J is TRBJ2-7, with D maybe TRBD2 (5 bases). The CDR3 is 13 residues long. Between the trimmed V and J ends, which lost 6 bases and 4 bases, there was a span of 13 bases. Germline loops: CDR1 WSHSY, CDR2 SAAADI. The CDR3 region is CASREVSEYEQYF. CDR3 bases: TGCGCCAGCAGGGAGGTGTCGGAGTACGAGCAGTACTTC.

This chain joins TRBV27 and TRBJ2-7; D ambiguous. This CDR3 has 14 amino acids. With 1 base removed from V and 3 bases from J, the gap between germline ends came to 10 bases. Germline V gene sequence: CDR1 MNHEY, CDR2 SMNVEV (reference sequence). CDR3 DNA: TGTGCCAGCAGTTTATACGCAGGATTCTACGAGCAGTACTTC. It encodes CASSLYAGFYEQYF.

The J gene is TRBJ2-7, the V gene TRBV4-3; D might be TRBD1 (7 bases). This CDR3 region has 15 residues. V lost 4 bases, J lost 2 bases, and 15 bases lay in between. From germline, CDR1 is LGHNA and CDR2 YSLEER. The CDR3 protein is CASSRETGRPYEQYF. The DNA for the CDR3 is TGCGCCAGCAGCCGCGAGACAGGGAGGCCCTACGAGCAGTACTTC.

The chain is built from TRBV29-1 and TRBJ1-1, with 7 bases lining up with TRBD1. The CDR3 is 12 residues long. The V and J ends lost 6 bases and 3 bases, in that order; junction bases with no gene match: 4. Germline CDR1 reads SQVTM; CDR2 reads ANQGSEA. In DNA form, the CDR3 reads TGCAGCGTCCGCGGACAGGACACTGAAGCTTTCTTT. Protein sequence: CSVRGQDTEAFF.

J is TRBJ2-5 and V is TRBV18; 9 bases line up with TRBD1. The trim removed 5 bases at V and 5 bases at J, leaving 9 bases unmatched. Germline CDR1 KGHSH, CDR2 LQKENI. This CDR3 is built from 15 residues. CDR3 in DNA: TGTGCCAGCTCAGGGGACAGGGATCCTGGGGAGACCCAGTACTTC. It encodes CASSGDRDPGETQYF.

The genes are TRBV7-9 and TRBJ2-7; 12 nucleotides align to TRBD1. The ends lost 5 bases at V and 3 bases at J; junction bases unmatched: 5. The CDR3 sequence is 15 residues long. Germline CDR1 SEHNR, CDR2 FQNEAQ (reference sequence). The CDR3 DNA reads TGTGCCAGCAGCCGGGGACAGGGGGCTTTCTACGAGCAGTACTTC. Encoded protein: CASSRGQGAFYEQYF.

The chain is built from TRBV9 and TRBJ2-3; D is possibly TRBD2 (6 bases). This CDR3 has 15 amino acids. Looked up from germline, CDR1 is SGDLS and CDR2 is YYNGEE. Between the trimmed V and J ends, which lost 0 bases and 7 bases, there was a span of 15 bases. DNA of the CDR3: TGTGCCAGCAGCGTAGGGAGACTAGACACGAATACGCAGTATTTT. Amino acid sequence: CASSVGRLDTNTQYF.